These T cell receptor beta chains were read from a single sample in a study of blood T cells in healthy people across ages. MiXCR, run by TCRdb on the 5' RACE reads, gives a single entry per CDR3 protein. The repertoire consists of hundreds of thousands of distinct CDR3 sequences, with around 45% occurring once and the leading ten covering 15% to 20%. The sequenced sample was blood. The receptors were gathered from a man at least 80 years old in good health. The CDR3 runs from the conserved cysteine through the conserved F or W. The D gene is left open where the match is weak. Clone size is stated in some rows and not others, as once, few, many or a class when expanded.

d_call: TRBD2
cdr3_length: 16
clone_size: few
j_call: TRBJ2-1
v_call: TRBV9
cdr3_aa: CASSPPGGAGGNEQFF
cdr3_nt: TGTGCCAGCAGCCCTCCGGGCGGGGCGGGGGGGAATGAACAGTTCTTC

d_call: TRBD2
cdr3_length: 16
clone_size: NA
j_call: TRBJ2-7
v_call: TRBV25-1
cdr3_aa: CASSELTSGISYEQYF
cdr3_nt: TGTGCCAGCAGTGAATTAACTAGCGGTATCTCCTACGAGCAGTACTTC

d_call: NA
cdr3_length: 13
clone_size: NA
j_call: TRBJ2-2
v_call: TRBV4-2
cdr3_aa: CASSSTSTGELFF
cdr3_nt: TGTGCCAGCAGCTCGACTAGTACCGGGGAGCTGTTTTTT

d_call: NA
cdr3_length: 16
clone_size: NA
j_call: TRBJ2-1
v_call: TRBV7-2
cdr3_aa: CASSLGNGMGYNEQFF
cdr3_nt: TGTGCCAGCAGCTTAGGAAACGGGATGGGCTACAATGAGCAGTTCTTC

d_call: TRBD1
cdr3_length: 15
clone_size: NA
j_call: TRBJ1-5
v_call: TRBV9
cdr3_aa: CASSVGQGRNQPQHF
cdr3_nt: TGTGCCAGCAGCGTTGGACAGGGAAGGAATCAGCCCCAGCATTTT

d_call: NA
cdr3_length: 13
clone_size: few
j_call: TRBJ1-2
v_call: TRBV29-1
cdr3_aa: CSVSPATDLGYTF
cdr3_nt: TGCAGCGTCTCACCGGCGACAGATTTGGGCTACACCTTC

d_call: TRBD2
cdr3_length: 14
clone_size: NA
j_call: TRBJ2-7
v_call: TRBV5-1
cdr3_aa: CASSAGDSSYEQYF
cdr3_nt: TGCGCCAGCAGCGCGGGAGACAGTTCCTACGAGCAGTACTTC

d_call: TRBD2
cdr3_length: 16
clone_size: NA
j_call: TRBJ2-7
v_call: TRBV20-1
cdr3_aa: CSASPPGLAASYEQYF
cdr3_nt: TGCAGTGCTAGCCCGCCGGGACTAGCGGCTTCCTACGAGCAGTACTTC

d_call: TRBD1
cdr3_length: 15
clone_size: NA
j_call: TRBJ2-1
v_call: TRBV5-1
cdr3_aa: CASRQAGQGYNEQFF
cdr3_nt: TGCGCCAGCAGACAGGCGGGACAGGGGTACAATGAGCAGTTCTTC

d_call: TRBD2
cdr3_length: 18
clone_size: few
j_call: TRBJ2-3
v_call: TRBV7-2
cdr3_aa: CASSLETSGKPSTDTQYF
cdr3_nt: TGTGCCAGCAGCTTAGAGACTAGCGGCAAGCCTTCCACAGATACGCAGTATTTT

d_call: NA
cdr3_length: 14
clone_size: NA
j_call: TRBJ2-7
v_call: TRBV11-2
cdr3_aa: CASSLEWRAYEQYF
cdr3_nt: TGTGCCAGCAGCTTAGAATGGCGGGCCTACGAGCAGTACTTC

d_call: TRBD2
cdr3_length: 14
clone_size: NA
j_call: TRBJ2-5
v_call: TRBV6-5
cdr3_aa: CASSQVAGVETQYF
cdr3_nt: TGTGCCAGCAGTCAAGTAGCGGGGGTGGAGACCCAGTACTTC

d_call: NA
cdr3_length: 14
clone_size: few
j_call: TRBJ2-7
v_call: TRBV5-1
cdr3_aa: CASSLGLEGNEQYF
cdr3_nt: TGCGCCAGCAGCTTGGGACTAGAGGGAAACGAGCAGTACTTC

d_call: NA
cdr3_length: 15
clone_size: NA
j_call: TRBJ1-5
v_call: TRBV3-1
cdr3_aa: CASSQDGGYNQPQHF
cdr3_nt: TGTGCCAGCAGCCAAGATGGTGGTTATAATCAGCCCCAGCATTTT

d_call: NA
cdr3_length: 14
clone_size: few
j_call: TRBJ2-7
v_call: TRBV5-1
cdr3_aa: CASSLMWSGDEQYF
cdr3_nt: TGCGCCAGCAGCTTGATGTGGTCGGGCGACGAGCAGTACTTC

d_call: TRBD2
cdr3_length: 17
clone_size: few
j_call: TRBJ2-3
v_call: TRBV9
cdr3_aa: CASSLRGLAGYTDTQYF
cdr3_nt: TGTGCCAGCAGCCTCCGGGGACTAGCGGGCTACACAGATACGCAGTATTTT

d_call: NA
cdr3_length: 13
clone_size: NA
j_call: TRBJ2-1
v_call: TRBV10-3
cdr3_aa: CASLEGPYNEQFF
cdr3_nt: TGTGCCAGCCTTGAGGGGCCCTACAATGAGCAGTTCTTC

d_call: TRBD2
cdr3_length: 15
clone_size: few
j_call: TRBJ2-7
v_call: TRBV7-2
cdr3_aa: CASSPLAVSYNEQYF
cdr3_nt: TGTGCCAGCAGCCCCCTAGCGGTCTCCTACAATGAGCAGTACTTC

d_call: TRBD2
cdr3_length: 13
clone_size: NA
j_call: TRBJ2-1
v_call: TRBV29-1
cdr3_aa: CSVGSGRGNEQFF
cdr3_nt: TGCAGCGTTGGTAGCGGGAGGGGGAATGAGCAGTTCTTC

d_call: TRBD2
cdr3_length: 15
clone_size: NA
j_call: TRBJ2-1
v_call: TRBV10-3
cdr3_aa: CAISDGLVEYNEQFF
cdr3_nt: TGTGCCATCAGTGACGGACTAGTGGAATACAATGAGCAGTTCTTC

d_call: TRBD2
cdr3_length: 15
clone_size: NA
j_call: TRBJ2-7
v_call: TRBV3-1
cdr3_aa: CASSYRTSGRYEQYF
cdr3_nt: TGTGCCAGCAGCTACCGGACTAGCGGGAGGTACGAGCAGTACTTC

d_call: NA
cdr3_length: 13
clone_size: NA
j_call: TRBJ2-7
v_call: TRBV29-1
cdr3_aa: CSVLASSSYEQYF
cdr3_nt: TGCAGCGTTTTGGCTAGCTCATCCTACGAGCAGTACTTC

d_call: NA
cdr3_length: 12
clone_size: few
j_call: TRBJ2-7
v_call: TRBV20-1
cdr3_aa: CSARPAGNEQYF
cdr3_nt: TGCAGTGCCCGTCCGGCAGGCAACGAGCAGTACTTC

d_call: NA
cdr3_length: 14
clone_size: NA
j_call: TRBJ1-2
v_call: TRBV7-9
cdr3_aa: CASSVDSLFYGYTF
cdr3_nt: TGTGCCAGCAGCGTGGACAGCCTGTTCTATGGCTACACCTTC

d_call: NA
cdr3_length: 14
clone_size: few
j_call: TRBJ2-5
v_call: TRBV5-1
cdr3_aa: CASSPITGQETQYF
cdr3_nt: TGCGCCAGCAGCCCCATTACAGGACAAGAGACCCAGTACTTC

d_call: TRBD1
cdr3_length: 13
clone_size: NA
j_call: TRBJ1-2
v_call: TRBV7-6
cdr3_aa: CASSSGQTTPYTF
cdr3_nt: TGTGCCAGCAGCTCGGGACAGACAACCCCCTACACCTTC

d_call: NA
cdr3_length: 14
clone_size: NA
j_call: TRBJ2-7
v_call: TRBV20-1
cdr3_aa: CSAAVGETNYEQYF
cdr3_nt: TGCAGTGCAGCAGTAGGGGAGACAAACTACGAGCAGTACTTC

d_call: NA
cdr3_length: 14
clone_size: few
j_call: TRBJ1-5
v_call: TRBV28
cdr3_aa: CASNPVGRDQPQHF
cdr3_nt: TGTGCCAGCAACCCCGTGGGGAGAGATCAGCCCCAGCATTTT

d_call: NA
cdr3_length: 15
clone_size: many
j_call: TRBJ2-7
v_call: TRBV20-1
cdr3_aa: CSARAIAVISYEQYF
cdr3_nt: TGCAGTGCTAGAGCGATAGCGGTGATATCCTACGAGCAGTACTTC

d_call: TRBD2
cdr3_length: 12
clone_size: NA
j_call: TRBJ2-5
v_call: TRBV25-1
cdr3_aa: CASRPSGETQYF
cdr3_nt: TGTGCCAGCAGACCTAGCGGCGAGACCCAGTACTTC

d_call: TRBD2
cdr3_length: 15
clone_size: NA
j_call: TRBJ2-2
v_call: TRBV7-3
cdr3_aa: CTSSLAGGRSGELFF
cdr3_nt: TGTACCAGCAGCTTAGCTGGCGGGAGATCCGGGGAGCTGTTTTTT

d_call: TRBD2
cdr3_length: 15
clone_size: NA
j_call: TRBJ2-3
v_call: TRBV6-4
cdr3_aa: CASSDKSGGGDTQYF
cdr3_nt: TGTGCCAGCAGTGATAAGAGCGGGGGAGGAGATACGCAGTATTTT

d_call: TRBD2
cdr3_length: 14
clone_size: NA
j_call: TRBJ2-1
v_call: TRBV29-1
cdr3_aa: CSVPLAGDYKEQFF
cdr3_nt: TGCAGCGTCCCCCTAGCGGGAGATTACAAGGAGCAGTTCTTC

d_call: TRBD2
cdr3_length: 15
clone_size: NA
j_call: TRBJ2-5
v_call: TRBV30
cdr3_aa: CAWSRAGGLQETQYF
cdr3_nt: TGTGCCTGGAGTCGAGCGGGGGGCCTACAAGAGACCCAGTACTTC

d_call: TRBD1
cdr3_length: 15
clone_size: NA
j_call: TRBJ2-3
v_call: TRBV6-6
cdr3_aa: CASSYPTGGTDTQYF
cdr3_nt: TGTGCCAGCAGTTACCCGACAGGGGGCACAGATACGCAGTATTTT

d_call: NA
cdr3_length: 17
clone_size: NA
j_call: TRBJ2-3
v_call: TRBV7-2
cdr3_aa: CASSPTPGTVDTDTQYF
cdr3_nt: TGTGCCAGCAGCCCCACCCCCGGGACGGTCGACACAGATACGCAGTATTTT

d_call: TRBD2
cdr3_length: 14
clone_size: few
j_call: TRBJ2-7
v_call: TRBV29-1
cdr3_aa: CSVERSGSRSEQYF
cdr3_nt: TGCAGCGTTGAGCGCAGCGGGAGTAGGTCCGAGCAGTACTTC

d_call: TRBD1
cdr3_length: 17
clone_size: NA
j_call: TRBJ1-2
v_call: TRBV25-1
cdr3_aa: CASSAPGTDNSNYGYTF
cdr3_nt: TGTGCCAGCAGTGCTCCCGGGACAGATAATTCTAACTATGGCTACACCTTC

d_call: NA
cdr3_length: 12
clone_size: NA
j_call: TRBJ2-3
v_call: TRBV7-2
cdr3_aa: CASSNPLNTQYF
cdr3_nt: TGTGCCAGCAGCAACCCTTTAAATACGCAGTATTTT

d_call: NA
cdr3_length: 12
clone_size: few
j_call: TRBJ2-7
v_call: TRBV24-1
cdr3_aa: CATSDGSYEQYF
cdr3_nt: TGTGCCACCAGTGATGGCTCCTACGAGCAGTACTTC

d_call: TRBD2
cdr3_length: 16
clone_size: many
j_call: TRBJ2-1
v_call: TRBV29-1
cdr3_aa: CSVENPTSGPLNEQFF
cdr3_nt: TGCAGCGTTGAAAACCCTACTAGCGGACCTCTCAATGAGCAGTTCTTC

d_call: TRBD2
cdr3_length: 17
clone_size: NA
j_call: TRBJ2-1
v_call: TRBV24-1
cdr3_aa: CATRGTSGSSAYNEQFF
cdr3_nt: TGTGCCACCAGGGGGACTAGCGGGAGTTCCGCCTACAATGAGCAGTTCTTC

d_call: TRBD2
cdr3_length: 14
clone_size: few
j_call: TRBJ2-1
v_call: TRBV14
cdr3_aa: CASSQDWAGDEQFF
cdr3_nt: TGTGCCAGCAGCCAAGATTGGGCGGGGGATGAGCAGTTCTTC

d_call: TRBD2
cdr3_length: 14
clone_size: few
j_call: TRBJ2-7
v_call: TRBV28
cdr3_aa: CASSIRTSGRGQYF
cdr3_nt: TGTGCCAGCAGTATCAGGACTAGCGGGAGAGGGCAGTACTTC

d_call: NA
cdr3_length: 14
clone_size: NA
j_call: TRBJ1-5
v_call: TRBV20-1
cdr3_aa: CSATLGGANQPQHF
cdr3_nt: TGCAGTGCTACCCTGGGGGGAGCGAATCAGCCCCAGCATTTT

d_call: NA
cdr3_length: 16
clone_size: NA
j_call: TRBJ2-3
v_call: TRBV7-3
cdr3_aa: CASSLTLSTRTDTQYF
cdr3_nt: TGTGCCAGCAGCTTAACCCTTTCGACCCGCACAGATACGCAGTATTTT

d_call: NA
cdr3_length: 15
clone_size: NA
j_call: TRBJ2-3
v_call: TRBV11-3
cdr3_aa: CASSLQGGNTDTQYF
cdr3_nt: TGTGCCAGCAGCCTCCAGGGAGGAAACACAGATACGCAGTATTTT

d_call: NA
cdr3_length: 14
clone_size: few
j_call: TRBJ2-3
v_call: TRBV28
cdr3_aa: CASSLPSGTDTQYF
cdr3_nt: TGTGCCAGCAGTTTACCAAGCGGGACAGATACGCAGTATTTT

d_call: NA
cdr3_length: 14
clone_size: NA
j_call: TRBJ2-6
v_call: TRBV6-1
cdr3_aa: CASSETSGASVLTF
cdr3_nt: TGTGCCAGCAGTGAAACCTCGGGGGCCAGCGTCCTGACTTTC

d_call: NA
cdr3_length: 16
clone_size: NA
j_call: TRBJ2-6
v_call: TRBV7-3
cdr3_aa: CASSLNPSSGANVLTF
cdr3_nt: TGTGCCAGCAGCTTAAATCCAAGCTCTGGGGCCAACGTCCTGACTTTC

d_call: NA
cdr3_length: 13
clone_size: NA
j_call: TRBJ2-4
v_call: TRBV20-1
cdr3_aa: CSALPPSYNEQYF
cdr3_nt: TGCAGTGCCCTCCCGCCCTCCTACAATGAGCAGTACTTC